The present entry profiles one T cell receptor (beta chain) with its context. These data belong to a study of blood T cell repertoires in COVID-19. Turning to the study itself: COVID-19 samples, acute and convalescent, were from the United States, Italy and Spain. T cells, B-cell-depleted T cells, or PBMCs supplied cDNA or gDNA.

Profiled with immunoSEQ multiplex PCR; TCRdb holds only in-frame clones, not every one. The table lists about 260,000 clones, about 86% of them singletons, with under 2.5% in the top ten. Germline V gene data show CDR1 as MNHEY and CDR2 as SVGAGI. This CDR3 is built from 16 residues. Trimming shortened V by 0 bases and J by 4 bases, and 12 bases separated the two germline ends. The specimen was peripheral blood. The TCR comes from a man aged 30 to 45 with active or convalescent COVID-19. J is TRBJ1-4 and V is TRBV6-5; D unclear. CDR3 sequence (DNA): TGTGCCAGCAGTTACTCAGTCCAGGTGCTTAATGAAAAACTGTTTTTT. Translation: CASSYSVQVLNEKLFF.